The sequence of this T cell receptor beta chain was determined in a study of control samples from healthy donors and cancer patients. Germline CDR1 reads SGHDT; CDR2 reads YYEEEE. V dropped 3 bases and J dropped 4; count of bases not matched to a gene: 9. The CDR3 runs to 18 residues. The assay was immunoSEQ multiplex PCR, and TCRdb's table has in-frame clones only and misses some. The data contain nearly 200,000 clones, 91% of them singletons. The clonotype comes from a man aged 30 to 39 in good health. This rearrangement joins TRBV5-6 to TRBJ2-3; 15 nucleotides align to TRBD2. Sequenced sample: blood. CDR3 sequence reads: CASSSGLAGGPLADTQYF. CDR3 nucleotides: TGTGCCAGCAGCTCCGGACTAGCGGGGGGGCCTTTGGCAGATACGCAGTATTTT.